What follows are 30 T cell receptor beta chains derived from one specimen sequenced in a study of T cells in Graves' hyperthyroidism and ophthalmopathy. TCR beta CDR3 regions were amplified from RNA. In the first-round RT-PCR of the TCR CDR3, the HTBI primer set was used. TCRdb re-derived calls from the multiplex PCR reads in MiXCR, one entry per CDR3 protein. The table includes fewer than 550,000 distinct CDR3 sequences, 15% to 18% detected once. Sequencing was carried out using blood. The source of these receptors is a woman aged 18-29 years with Graves' hyperthyroidism.

This clonotype was counted a few times. This sequence joins TRBV10-3 and TRBJ2-5; tentative D call: TRBD2 (7 bases). The CDR3 has 14 amino acids. CDR1 and CDR2 (germline): ENHRY, SYGVKD. Trimming left V 5 bases short and J 4 bases short, with 14 bases between. CDR3 region: CAISHEGGRETQYF. The CDR3 nucleotides read TGTGCCATCAGTCACGAGGGGGGGAGAGAGACCCAGTACTTC.

This clonotype was detected ten times or more. The J gene is TRBJ2-7, the V gene TRBV5-1; D is perhaps TRBD2 (6 bases). Between the trimmed V and J ends, which lost 4 bases and 5 bases, there was a span of 19 bases. This CDR3 is built from 15 residues. The germline V gene has CDR1 SGHRS and CDR2 YFSETQ. This chain's CDR3 is CASSPNGGIFDEQYF. The DNA of the CDR3 is TGCGCCAGCAGCCCTAACGGCGGGATTTTCGACGAGCAGTACTTC.

This clonotype was seen ten or more times. The chain links TRBV11-2 to TRBJ2-2, with a tentative D call TRBD2 (6 bases). V gave up 3 bases and J gave up 2 bases, with 16 bases separating them. The CDR3 covers 17 residues. Germline V gives CDR1 SGHAT, CDR2 FQNNGV. As DNA, the CDR3 is TGTGCCAGCAGCTTCGGCTTATGGAGGGACAACACCGGGGAGCTGTTTTTT. Protein: CASSFGLWRDNTGELFF.

This clonotype was detected ten times or more. The genes are TRBV28 and TRBJ2-7; weak D call: TRBD2 (6 bases). The CDR3 consists of 12 residues. Germline CDR1 reads MDHEN; CDR2 reads SYDVKM. V dropped 6 bases and J dropped 6 bases, with 12 bases sitting between them. DNA for the CDR3: TGTGCCAGCAGCCATCAGGGAGGCGAGCAGTACTTC. Its protein product is CASSHQGGEQYF.

This clonotype was seen ten or more times. The chain has TRBV12-3 or TRBV12-4 and TRBJ2-3, with 15 nucleotides matching TRBD2. V shed 4 bases, J shed 1 base, and the junction held 15 bases outside the gene matches. The CDR3 contains 21 residues. This chain's CDR3 is CASSYNIRTSGGETRTDTQYF. CDR3 DNA: TGTGCCAGCAGTTATAATATCCGGACTAGCGGGGGGGAGACGCGCACAGATACGCAGTATTTT.

The chain is built from TRBV7-3 and TRBJ2-1; no firm D call. The CDR3 totals 13 residues. The V and J ends lost 2 bases and 5 bases respectively, with 7 bases between them. Looked up from germline, CDR1 is SGHTA and CDR2 is FQGTGA. CDR3 in DNA: TGTGCCAGCAGCTTATCCGCGGACAATGAGCAGTTCTTC. Protein: CASSLSADNEQFF.

This clonotype came up a few times. The V call is TRBV5-1, the J call TRBJ2-2; D gene ambiguous. V lost 0 bases and J 3 bases, leaving 6 bases between the germline ends. The CDR3 spans 14 residues. Germline values: CDR1 SGHRS, CDR2 YFSETQ. The chain's CDR3 is CASSLAVYTGELFF. The DNA for the CDR3 is TGCGCCAGCAGCTTGGCCGTCTACACCGGGGAGCTGTTTTTT. The variable domain in full, completed from reference TRBV5-1 and TRBJ2-2, reads KAGVTQTPRYLIKTRGQQVTLSCSPISGHRSVSWYQQTPGQGLQFLFEYFSETQRNKGNFPGRFSGRQFSNSRSEMNVSTLELGDSALYLCASSLAVYTGELFFGEGSRLTVL.

There are many counts of this clonotype. The rearrangement links TRBV5-1 to TRBJ2-4; 7 nucleotides line up with TRBD2. V lost 4 bases and J lost 4; bases outside the gene matches: 5. The CDR3 has 14 amino acids. CDR1 and CDR2 (germline): SGHRS, YFSETQ. CDR3 region: CASSRLRGKNIQYF. As DNA, the CDR3 is TGCGCCAGCAGCCGCTTGCGGGGGAAAAACATTCAGTACTTC.

This clonotype showed up many times. The genes are TRBV5-1 and TRBJ2-1; D is possibly TRBD2 (7 bases). This CDR3 region has 15 residues. The ends were cut back, 1 base at V and 7 bases at J, with 15 bases in the middle. CDR1 is SGHRS, CDR2 YFSETQ, per germline. CDR3 sequence reads: CASSLRGAGRNEQFF. The DNA of the CDR3 is TGCGCCAGCAGCTTGCGGGGGGCAGGGCGTAATGAGCAGTTCTTC.

This clonotype was counted many times. The V call is TRBV12-5, the J call TRBJ1-1; 7 nucleotides agree with TRBD1. The ends lost 4 bases at V and 4 bases at J; junction bases unmatched: 6. The CDR3 totals 14 residues. Germline V gives CDR1 LGHNT, CDR2 FRNRAP. The CDR3 DNA sequence: TGTGCTAGTGGTTCCCAGGGGGGGGGCACTGAAGCTTTCTTT. Translating it yields CASGSQGGGTEAFF.

Points on this clonotype: Possible read error: a much larger clone is one base away. The chain is built from TRBV6-2 or TRBV6-3 and TRBJ2-5; D perhaps matches TRBD2 (5 bases). Germline-derived CDR1 and CDR2 are MNHEY and SVGEGT. The V end was cut by 5 bases, the J end by 5 bases, with 15 bases between. The CDR3 consists of 14 residues. CDR3 protein: CASSRAPRGETQYF. DNA for the CDR3: TGTGCCAGCAGTCGGGCGCCTAGAGGGGAGACCCAGTACTTC.

This clonotype showed up just a few times. The chain employs TRBV4-1 and TRBJ1-4; 9 bases match TRBD1. The V and J ends lost 0 bases and 3 bases, in that order; junction bases with no gene match: 8. The CDR3 runs 18 residues. The germline V gene has CDR1 MGHRA and CDR2 YSYEKL. CDR3 nucleotides: TGCGCCAGCAGCCAAGAAAACAGGGGGCTAACGGCTAATGAAAAACTGTTTTTT. This codes for CASSQENRGLTANEKLFF.

This clonotype was recorded many times. The chain links TRBV27 to TRBJ1-5; unclear D gene. The CDR3 runs 14 residues. Per germline, CDR1 MNHEY and CDR2 SMNVEV (reference sequence). V was pared by 5 bases and J by 5 bases, with 13 bases between. The CDR3 bases are TGTGCCAGCAGTCGCGCCATCGAATATCAGCCCCAGCATTTT. As protein: CASSRAIEYQPQHF.

This clonotype was detected ten times or more. The chain couples TRBV5-1 to TRBJ2-7; no definite D call. V was clipped by 3 bases and J by 0 bases, with 13 bases between them. CDR3 length: 15 residues. The germline V gene encodes CDR1 SGHRS and CDR2 YFSETQ. In DNA form, the CDR3 reads TGCGCCAGCAGCTCCCACACCCTACCCTCCTACGAGCAGTACTTC. Translated: CASSSHTLPSYEQYF.

The chain uses TRBV15 and TRBJ1-1; D is unclear. The V end lost 4 bases, the J end lost 0 bases, and 6 bases lay between the germline ends. From germline, CDR1 is LNHNV and CDR2 YYDKDF (reference sequence). This CDR3 has 13 amino acids. CDR3 DNA sequence: TGTGCCACCAGCACTAGTATGAACACTGAAGCTTTCTTT. It codes for CATSTSMNTEAFF.

This clonotype has ten or more counts. The chain has TRBV5-5 and TRBJ2-1, with 12 positions matching TRBD2. With V trimmed by 1 base and J by 0 bases, 2 bases remained unmatched. This CDR3 is 17 amino acids long. Per germline, CDR1 SGHKS and CDR2 YYEKEE (reference sequence). The CDR3 loop is CASSLTSGGISYNEQFF. CDR3 nucleotide sequence: TGTGCCAGCAGCTTGACTAGCGGGGGGATCTCCTACAATGAGCAGTTCTTC.

As for this clonotype: This may be a read error: a much more frequent sequence differs by one nucleotide. The rearrangement links TRBV20-1 to TRBJ2-3; 10 bases line up with TRBD2. The V gene's germline CDR1 is DFQATT and CDR2 SNEGSKA (reference sequence). This CDR3 is 14 amino acids long. V lost 2 bases and J lost 4; bases outside the gene matches: 3. For the CDR3, the DNA is TGCAGTGCTAGATCTAGCGGGAGCGCAGATACGCAGTATTTT. Translated, it gives CSARSSGSADTQYF.

This clonotype showed up many times. This sequence joins TRBV12-3 or TRBV12-4 and TRBJ1-6; no clear D. Trimming took 8 bases from V and 7 from J, leaving 12 bases between them. The CDR3 covers 13 residues. The CDR3 spells CASSRPENSPLHF. In DNA form, the CDR3 reads TGTGCCAGCTCAAGACCGGAAAATTCACCCCTCCACTTT.

This clonotype was recorded once. The genes are TRBV28 and TRBJ2-7; no clear D. From germline, CDR1 is MDHEN and CDR2 SYDVKM. The CDR3 is made up of 13 amino acids. The V and J ends lost 6 bases and 4 bases respectively, with 13 bases between them. This CDR3 is CASSLDRQYEQYF. In DNA form, the CDR3 reads TGTGCCAGCAGCTTAGATCGGCAGTACGAGCAGTACTTC.

This clonotype showed up many times. The V and J genes are TRBV20-1 and TRBJ2-5; 7 bases fit TRBD1. The length of the CDR3 is 13 residues. Per germline, CDR1 DFQATT and CDR2 SNEGSKA (reference sequence). The junction had 3 bases not matched to a gene; V was cut back by 4 bases and J by 1 base. In DNA, the CDR3 is TGCAGTGCTACACAGGGGCTCCAAGAGACCCAGTACTTC. Amino acid sequence: CSATQGLQETQYF.

There are many counts of this clonotype. The chain carries TRBV3-1 and TRBJ2-5; perhaps TRBD2 as D (6 bases). CDR3 length: 14 amino acids. With 4 bases removed from V and 4 bases from J, the gap between germline ends came to 13 bases. Germline CDR1 LGHDT, CDR2 YNNKEL (reference sequence). Here the CDR3 DNA reads TGTGCCAGCAGCCTACCGACTAGGGGAGAGACCCAGTACTTC. This sequence encodes CASSLPTRGETQYF.

In this sample, this clonotype turned up many times. The rearrangement joins TRBV12-3 or TRBV12-4 to TRBJ1-2; a possible D gene is TRBD1 (5 bases). The V end was cut by 5 bases, the J end by 3 bases, with 22 bases between. The CDR3 sequence is 17 residues long. CDR3: CASSPPRTGAPYYGYTF. CDR3 nucleotides: TGTGCCAGCAGTCCCCCACGAACCGGGGCCCCCTACTATGGCTACACCTTC.

This clonotype showed up just a few times. V and J are TRBV5-1 and TRBJ2-3; maybe TRBD1 (6 bases). Germline CDR1 SGHRS, CDR2 YFSETQ. V gave up 2 bases and J gave up 5 bases, with 18 bases separating them. The CDR3 sequence is 16 residues long. CDR3 bases: TGCGCCAGCAGCTTAGGTGGGGGCCTCAAAGGAGATACGCAGTATTTT. It yields the protein CASSLGGGLKGDTQYF.

This clonotype was counted ten times or more. The CDR3 loop reads CASRPTGYATDTQYF. The DNA of the CDR3 is TGTGCCAGCAGACCCACAGGGTACGCCACAGATACGCAGTATTTT. The V call is TRBV2, the J call TRBJ2-3; D may be TRBD1 (6 bases). V gave up 6 bases and J gave up 2 bases, with 15 bases separating them. This CDR3 spans 15 amino acids. The germline gives CDR1 SNHLY, CDR2 FYNNEI.

V and J are TRBV6-1 and TRBJ2-7, with D perhaps being TRBD1 or TRBD2 (5 bases each). This CDR3 region has 12 residues. Trimming pared 5 bases from V and 7 bases from J, leaving 12 bases between. The germline gives CDR1 MNHNS, CDR2 SASEGT. The CDR3 loop is CASSPRREEQYF. Written as DNA, the CDR3 is TGTGCCAGCAGTCCCCGCAGGGAGGAGCAGTACTTC.

This clonotype has a handful of counts. The rearrangement joins TRBV4-1 to TRBJ2-5; 12 nucleotides match TRBD2. CDR3 length equals 16 residues. Germline loops: CDR1 MGHRA, CDR2 YSYEKL. Trimming removed 4 bases from V and 7 bases from J; junction bases left unmatched: 10. CDR3 DNA sequence: TGCGCCAGCAGCCGGACTAGCGGGGTGAGGATGGGGACCCAGTACTTC. Translating it yields CASSRTSGVRMGTQYF.

This clonotype was detected ten times or more. The chain uses TRBV20-1 and TRBJ2-3; D might be TRBD2 (6 bases). This CDR3 region has 15 residues. Deletions cut 5 bases from V and 0 bases from J, with 15 bases between. Germline assignment: CDR1 DFQATT and CDR2 SNEGSKA (reference sequence). The CDR3 sequence is CSALLAIASTDTQYF. The DNA for the CDR3 is TGCAGTGCTCTCCTAGCGATTGCTAGCACAGATACGCAGTATTTT.

J is TRBJ1-1 and V is TRBV3-1; perhaps TRBD1 as D (5 bases). CDR1 LGHDT and CDR2 YNNKEL come from the germline V gene (reference sequence). The CDR3 totals 15 residues. V shed 0 bases and J shed 7 bases, with 15 bases lying between them. The CDR3: CASSQDGAGIIEAFF. CDR3 sequence (DNA): TGTGCCAGCAGCCAAGATGGGGCAGGGATAATTGAAGCTTTCTTT. The full variable domain, with the rest looked up from reference TRBV3-1 and TRBJ1-1, is DTAVSQTPKYLVTQMGNDKSIKCEQNLGHDTMYWYKQDSKKFLKIMFSYNNKELIINETVPNRFSPKSPDKAHLNLHINSLELGDSAVYFCASSQDGAGIIEAFFGQGTRLTVV.

This clonotype showed up many times. The chain recombines TRBV5-1 with TRBJ2-5, with a weak D call TRBD1 (6 bases). The CDR3 has 16 amino acids. The V end lost 4 bases, the J end lost 5 bases, and 21 bases lay between the germline ends. The germline gives CDR1 SGHRS, CDR2 YFSETQ. Here the CDR3 reads CASSVTPGVRKETQYF. Written as DNA, the CDR3 is TGCGCCAGCAGCGTCACCCCAGGGGTACGCAAGGAGACCCAGTACTTC.

As regards this clonotype: This may be a read error, as it is one base from a much larger clone. The rearrangement joins TRBV5-1 to TRBJ2-5; 7 positions match TRBD2. Trimming took 1 base from V and 3 from J; bases not matched to a gene: 3. The CDR3 has 14 amino acids. Germline V gene data show CDR1 as SGHRS and CDR2 as YFSETQ. The CDR3 DNA reads TGCGCCAGCAGCTTGTACCTAGCGGAAGAGACCCAGTACTTC. The encoded protein is CASSLYLAEETQYF.